Listed below are T cell receptor beta chains from one sample, sequenced in a study of blood T cell repertoires in COVID-19. The protocol was immunoSEQ multiplex PCR, while the TCRdb copy is restricted to in-frame clones and leaves out a portion. This sample has more than 70,000 clones; 65% to 90% occur once, and the top ten carry over 15%. The specimen sequenced was peripheral blood. These receptor sequences come from a woman aged 80 or over with acute or convalescent COVID-19. Each CDR3 is given with its conserved first and last residue.

TRBV19,TRBJ1-5,CASATGGNWNQPQHF
TRBV7-3,TRBJ2-1,CASSRVGAYNEQFF
TRBV7-9,TRBJ2-6,CASSLVAGANVLTF
TRBV9,TRBJ1-2,CASSVDNRGDGYTF
TRBV5-1,TRBJ2-3,CASSLEGTGTDTQYF
TRBV30,TRBJ1-5,CAWSPGGGDGNQPQHF
TRBV19,TRBJ2-1,CASSMTSGDYNEQFF
TRBV11-2,TRBJ1-3,CASSLVIGTGRRNTIYF
TRBV7-3,TRBJ1-5,CASSLQGGPQHF
TRBV5-1,TRBJ2-5,CASSLGLAGKETQYF
TRBV11-2,TRBJ2-7,CASSRLRGAPPYEQYF
TRBV9,TRBJ2-2,CASSPGWGGNTGELFF
TRBV27,TRBJ1-6,CASSNRQGPLHF
TRBV11-2,TRBJ1-5,CASSRDRGQQPQHF
TRBV2,TRBJ2-5,CASNGGWQETQYF
TRBV15,TRBJ1-3,CAKRARGGGNTIYF
TRBV5-4,TRBJ2-1,CASSLAGASGGLEQFF
TRBV3-1/TRBV3-2,TRBJ1-6,CASSQTGFSPLHF
TRBV7-6,TRBJ2-7,CASSASGAGVDEQYF
TRBV4-2,TRBJ2-3,CASSPRTSGGGKDTQYF